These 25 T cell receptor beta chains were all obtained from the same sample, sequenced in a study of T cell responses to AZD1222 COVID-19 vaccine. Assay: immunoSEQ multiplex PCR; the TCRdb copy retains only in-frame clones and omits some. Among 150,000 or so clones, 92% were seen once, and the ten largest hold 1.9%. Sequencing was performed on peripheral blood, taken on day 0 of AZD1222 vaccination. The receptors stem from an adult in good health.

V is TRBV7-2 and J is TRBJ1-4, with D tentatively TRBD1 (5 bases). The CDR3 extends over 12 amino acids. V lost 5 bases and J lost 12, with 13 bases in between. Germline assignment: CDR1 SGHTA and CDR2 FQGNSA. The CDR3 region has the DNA TGTGCCAGCAGCCATCGGGGCGGAGAACTGTTTTTT. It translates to CASSHRGGELFF.

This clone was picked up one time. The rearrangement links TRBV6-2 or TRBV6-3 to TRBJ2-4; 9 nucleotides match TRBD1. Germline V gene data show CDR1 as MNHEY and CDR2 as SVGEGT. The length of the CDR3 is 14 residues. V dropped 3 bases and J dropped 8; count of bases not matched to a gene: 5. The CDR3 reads CASSYEGDRDIQYF. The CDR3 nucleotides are TGTGCCAGCAGTTATGAAGGGGACAGGGACATTCAGTACTTC.

The chain's CDR3 is CASSLGRTDEAFF. As DNA, the CDR3 is TGTGCCAGCTCACTGGGACGGACCGATGAAGCTTTCTTT. The rearrangement links TRBV11-2 to TRBJ1-1, with D tentatively TRBD1 (5 bases). V was pared by 8 bases and J by 7 bases, with 17 bases between. The germline CDR1 and CDR2 sequences are SGHAT and FQNNGV. This CDR3 contains 13 residues.

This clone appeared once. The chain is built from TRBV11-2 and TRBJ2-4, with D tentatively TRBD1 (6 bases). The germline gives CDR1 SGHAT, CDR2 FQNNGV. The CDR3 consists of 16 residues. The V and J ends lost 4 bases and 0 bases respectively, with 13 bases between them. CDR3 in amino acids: CASSSRTEVAKNIQYF. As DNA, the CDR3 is TGTGCCAGCAGCTCCCGGACAGAAGTAGCCAAAAACATTCAGTACTTC.

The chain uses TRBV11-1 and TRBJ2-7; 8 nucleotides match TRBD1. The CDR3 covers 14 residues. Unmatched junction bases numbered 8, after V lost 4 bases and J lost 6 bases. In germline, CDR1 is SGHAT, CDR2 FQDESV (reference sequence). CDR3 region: CASSSKGTGPEQYF. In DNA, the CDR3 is TGTGCCAGCAGCTCAAAAGGGACAGGCCCCGAGCAGTACTTC.

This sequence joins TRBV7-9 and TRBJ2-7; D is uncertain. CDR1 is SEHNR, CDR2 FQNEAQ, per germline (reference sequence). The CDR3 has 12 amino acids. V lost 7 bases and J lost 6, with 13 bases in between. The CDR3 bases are TGTGCCAGCACCTCCCTGCTGAGCGAGCAGTACTTC. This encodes CASTSLLSEQYF.

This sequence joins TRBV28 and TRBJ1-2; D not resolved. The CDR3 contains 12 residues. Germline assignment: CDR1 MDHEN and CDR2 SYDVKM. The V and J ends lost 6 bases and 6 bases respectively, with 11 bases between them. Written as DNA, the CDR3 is TGTGCCAGCAGCCCATCTTTGAATGGCTACACCTTC. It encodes CASSPSLNGYTF.

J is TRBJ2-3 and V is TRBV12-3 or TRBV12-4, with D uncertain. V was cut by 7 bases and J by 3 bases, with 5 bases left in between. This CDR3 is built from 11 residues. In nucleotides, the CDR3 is TGTGCCAGCACCGGGACAGATACGCAGTATTTT. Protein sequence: CASTGTDTQYF.

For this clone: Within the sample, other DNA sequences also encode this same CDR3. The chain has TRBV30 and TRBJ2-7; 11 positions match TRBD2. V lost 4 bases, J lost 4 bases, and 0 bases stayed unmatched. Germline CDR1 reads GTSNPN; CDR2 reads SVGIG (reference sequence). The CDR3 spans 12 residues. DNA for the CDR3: TGTGCCTGGACTAGCGGGGGGTACGAGCAGTACTTC. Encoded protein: CAWTSGGYEQYF.

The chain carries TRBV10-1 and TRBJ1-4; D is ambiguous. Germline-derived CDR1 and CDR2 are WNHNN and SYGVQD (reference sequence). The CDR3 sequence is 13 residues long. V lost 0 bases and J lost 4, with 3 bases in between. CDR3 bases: TGCGCCAGCAGTGAGTCACTTAATGAAAAACTGTTTTTT. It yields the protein CASSESLNEKLFF.

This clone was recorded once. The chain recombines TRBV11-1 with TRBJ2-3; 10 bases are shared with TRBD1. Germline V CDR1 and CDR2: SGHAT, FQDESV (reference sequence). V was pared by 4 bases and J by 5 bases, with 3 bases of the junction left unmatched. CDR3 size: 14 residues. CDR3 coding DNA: TGTGCCAGCAGCTGGGGACAGGGGTTAGATACGCAGTATTTT. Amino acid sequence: CASSWGQGLDTQYF.

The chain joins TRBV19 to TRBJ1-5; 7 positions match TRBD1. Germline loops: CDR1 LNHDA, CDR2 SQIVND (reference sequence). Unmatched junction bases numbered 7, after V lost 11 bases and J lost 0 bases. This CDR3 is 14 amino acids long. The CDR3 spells CAGGQPYSNQPQHF. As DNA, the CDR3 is TGTGCCGGGGGACAGCCCTATAGCAATCAGCCCCAGCATTTT.

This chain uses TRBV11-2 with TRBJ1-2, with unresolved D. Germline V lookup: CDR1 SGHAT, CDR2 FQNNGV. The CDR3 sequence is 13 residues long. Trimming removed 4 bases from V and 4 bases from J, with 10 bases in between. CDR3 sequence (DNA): TGTGCCAGCAGCTCGGACGGACTCTATGGCTACACCTTC. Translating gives CASSSDGLYGYTF.

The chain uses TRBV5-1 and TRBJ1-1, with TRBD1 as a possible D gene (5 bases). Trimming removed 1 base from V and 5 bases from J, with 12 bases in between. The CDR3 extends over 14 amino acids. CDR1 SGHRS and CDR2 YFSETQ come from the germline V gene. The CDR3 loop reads CASSLPGTGTEAFF. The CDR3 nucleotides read TGCGCCAGCAGCTTGCCAGGGACGGGGACTGAAGCTTTCTTT.

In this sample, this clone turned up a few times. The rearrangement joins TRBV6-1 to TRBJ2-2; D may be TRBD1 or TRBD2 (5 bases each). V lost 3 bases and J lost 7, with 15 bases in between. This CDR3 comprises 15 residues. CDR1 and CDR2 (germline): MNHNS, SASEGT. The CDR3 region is CASSDPGTRGGELFF. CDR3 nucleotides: TGTGCCAGCAGTGACCCCGGGACGAGGGGCGGGGAGCTGTTTTTT.

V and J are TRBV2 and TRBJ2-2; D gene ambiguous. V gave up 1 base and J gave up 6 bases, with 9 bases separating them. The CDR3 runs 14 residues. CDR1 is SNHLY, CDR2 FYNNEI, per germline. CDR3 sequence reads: CASSEVVSAGELFF. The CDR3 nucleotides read TGTGCCAGCAGTGAAGTGGTATCTGCCGGGGAGCTGTTTTTT. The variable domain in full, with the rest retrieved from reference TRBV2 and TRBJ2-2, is EPEVTQTPSHQVTQMGQEVILRCVPISNHLYFYWYRQILGQKVEFLVSFYNNEISEKSEIFDDQFSVERPDGSNFTLKIRSTKLEDSAMYFCASSEVVSAGELFFGEGSRLTVL.

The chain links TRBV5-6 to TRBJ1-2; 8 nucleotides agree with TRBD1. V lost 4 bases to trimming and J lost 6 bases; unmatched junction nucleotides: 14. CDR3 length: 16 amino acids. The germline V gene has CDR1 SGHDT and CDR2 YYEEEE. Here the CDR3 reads CASSRGRTGLLDGYTF. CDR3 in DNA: TGTGCCAGCAGCCGGGGGAGGACAGGGTTGCTTGATGGCTACACCTTC.

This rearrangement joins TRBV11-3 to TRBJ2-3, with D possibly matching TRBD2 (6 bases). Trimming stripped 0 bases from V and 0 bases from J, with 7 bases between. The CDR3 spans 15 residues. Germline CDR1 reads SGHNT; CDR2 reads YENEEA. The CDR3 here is CASSLEGTSTDTQYF. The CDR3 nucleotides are TGTGCCAGCAGCTTAGAAGGGACTAGCACAGATACGCAGTATTTT. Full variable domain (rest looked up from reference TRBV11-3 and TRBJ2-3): EAGVVQSPRYKIIEKKQPVAFWCNPISGHNTLYWYLQNLGQGPELLIRYENEEAVDDSQLPKDRFSAERLKGVDSTLKIQPAELGDSAVYLCASSLEGTSTDTQYFGPGTRLTVL.

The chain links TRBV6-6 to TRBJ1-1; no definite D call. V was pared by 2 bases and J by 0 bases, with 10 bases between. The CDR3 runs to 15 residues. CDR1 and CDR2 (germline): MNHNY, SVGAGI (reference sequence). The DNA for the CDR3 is TGTGCCAGCAGTTACAGGACTGGCATGAACACTGAAGCTTTCTTT. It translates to CASSYRTGMNTEAFF.

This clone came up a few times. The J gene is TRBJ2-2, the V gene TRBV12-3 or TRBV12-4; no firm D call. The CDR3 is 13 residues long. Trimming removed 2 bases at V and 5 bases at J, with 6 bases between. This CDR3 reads CASSLRATGELFF. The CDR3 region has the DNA TGTGCCAGCAGTTTACGGGCTACCGGGGAGCTGTTTTTT.

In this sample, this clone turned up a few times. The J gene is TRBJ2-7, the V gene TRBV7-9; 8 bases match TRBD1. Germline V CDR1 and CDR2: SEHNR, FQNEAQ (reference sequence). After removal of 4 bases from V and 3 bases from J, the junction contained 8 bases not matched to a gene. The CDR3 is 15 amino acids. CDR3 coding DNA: TGTGCCAGCAGCTCTGGACAGGGCTTTAGCTACGAGCAGTACTTC. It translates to CASSSGQGFSYEQYF. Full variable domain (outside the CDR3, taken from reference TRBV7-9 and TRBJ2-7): DTGVSQNPRHKITKRGQNVTFRCDPISEHNRLYWYRQTLGQGPEFLTYFQNEAQLEKSRLLSDRFSAERPKGSFSTLEIQRTEQGDSAMYLCASSSGQGFSYEQYFGPGTRLTVT.

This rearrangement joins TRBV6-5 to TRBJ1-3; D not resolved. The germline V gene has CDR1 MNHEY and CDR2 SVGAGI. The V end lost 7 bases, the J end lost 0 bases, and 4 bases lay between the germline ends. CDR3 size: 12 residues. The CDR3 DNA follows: TGTGCCAGCAAAGCCTCTGGAAACACCATATATTTT. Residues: CASKASGNTIYF.

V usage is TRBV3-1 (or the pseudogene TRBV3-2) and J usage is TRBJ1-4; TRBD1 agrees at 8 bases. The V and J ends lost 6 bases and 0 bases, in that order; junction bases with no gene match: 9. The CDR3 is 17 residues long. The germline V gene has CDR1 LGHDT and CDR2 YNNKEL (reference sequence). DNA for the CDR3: TGTGCCAGCAGGTTCATCGCGGACAGGGCAACTAATGAAAAACTGTTTTTT. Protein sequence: CASRFIADRATNEKLFF.

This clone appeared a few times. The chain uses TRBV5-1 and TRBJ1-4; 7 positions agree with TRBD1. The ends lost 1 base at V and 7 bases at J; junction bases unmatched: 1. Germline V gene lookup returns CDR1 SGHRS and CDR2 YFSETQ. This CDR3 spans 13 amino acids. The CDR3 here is CASSLNRGEKLFF. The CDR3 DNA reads TGCGCCAGCAGCTTGAACAGGGGTGAAAAACTGTTTTTT.

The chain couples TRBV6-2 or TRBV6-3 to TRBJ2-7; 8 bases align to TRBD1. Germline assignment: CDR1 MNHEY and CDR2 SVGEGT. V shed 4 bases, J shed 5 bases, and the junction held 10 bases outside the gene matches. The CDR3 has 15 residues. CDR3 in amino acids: CASSSAGQGGDEQYF. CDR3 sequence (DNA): TGTGCCAGCAGTTCGGCTGGACAGGGTGGAGACGAGCAGTACTTC.